This T cell receptor beta chain was identified during a study of blood T cell repertoires in COVID-19. CDR3 size: 14 residues. The V segment lost 5 bases and the J segment 5 bases; nucleotides outside the gene matches: 3. The germline gives CDR1 MNHEY, CDR2 SMNVEV (reference sequence). This clone came up a few times. Data came from immunoSEQ multiplex PCR; TCRdb stores just in-frame clones and leaves some out. The sample holds 61,000 or so clones, 65% to 85% seen once. This clonotype originated in a woman in her 70s with acute or convalescent COVID-19. This chain connects TRBV27 to TRBJ2-2; 9 bases are shared with TRBD1. The sample taken for sequencing was peripheral blood. In DNA form, the CDR3 reads TGTGCCAGCAGTCTCGGGACAGGGACCGGGGAGCTGTTTTTT. Translation: CASSLGTGTGELFF.